This T cell receptor (beta chain) originates from a study of T-cell reconstitution after alpha-beta-depleted transplantation in children. Study-wide results and limits: Some patients showed high day-60 TCRbeta diversity, which derived from surviving recipient T cells and thymic progenitors. After transplant, at about two months, alpha-beta T cells were reportedly derived from several hundred expanded graft clones. A year had passed since transplant, and T-cell counts and diversity by then came mostly from newly produced T cells.

There are 15 residues in the CDR3. CDR1 DFQATT and CDR2 SNEGSKA come from the germline V gene (reference sequence). With 4 bases clipped from V and 7 bases from J, the junction kept 9 bases outside the gene matches. Unique molecular identifiers tagged the TCRbeta library. MiXCR was run by TCRdb on the PCR reads, yielding one entry per CDR3 protein. The profile shows about 420,000 distinct CDR3 sequences, around 15% of them singletons. This clonotype was detected only a few times. The antigen is undetermined. Material: PBMCs, mostly from graft donor cells, obtained 360 days after TCRalphabeta/CD19-depleted stem cell transplant. This clonotype was obtained from a boy younger than two who had a stem cell transplant for Wiskott-Aldrich syndrome, so the T cells may come from the graft donor. The rearrangement uses TRBV20-1 and TRBJ2-2; 10 positions match TRBD1. The CDR3 sequence is CSAIDRDRGNGELFF. DNA of the CDR3: TGCAGTGCTATCGACCGGGACAGGGGAAACGGGGAGCTGTTTTTT.